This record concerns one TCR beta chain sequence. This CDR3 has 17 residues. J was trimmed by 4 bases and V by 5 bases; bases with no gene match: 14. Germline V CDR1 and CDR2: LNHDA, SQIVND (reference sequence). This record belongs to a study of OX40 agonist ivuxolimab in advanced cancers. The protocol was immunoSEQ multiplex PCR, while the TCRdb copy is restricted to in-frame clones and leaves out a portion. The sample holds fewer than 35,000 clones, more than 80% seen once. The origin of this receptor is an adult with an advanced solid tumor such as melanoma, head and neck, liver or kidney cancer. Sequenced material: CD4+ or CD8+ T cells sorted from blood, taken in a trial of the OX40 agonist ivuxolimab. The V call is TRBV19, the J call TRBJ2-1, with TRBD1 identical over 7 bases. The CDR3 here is CASSPDSNRDRYNEQFF. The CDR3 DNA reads TGTGCCAGTAGTCCTGACTCCAACCGGGACAGATACAATGAGCAGTTCTTC. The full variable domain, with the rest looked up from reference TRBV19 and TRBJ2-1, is DGGITQSPKYLFRKEGQNVTLSCEQNLNHDAMYWYRQDPGQGLRLIYYSQIVNDFQKGDIAEGYSVSREKKESFPLTVTSAQKNPTAFYLCASSPDSNRDRYNEQFFGPGTRLTVL.